The clone carrying this TCR beta chain was seen a handful of times. The time point is: pre-sensitization, week 0. The treatment denotes: therapeutic diphenylcyclopropenone sensitization with weekly scalp DPC. This specimen belongs to a study of human T cells and chemical hapten exposure. MiXCR, run by TCRdb on the RACE reads, gives a single entry per CDR3 protein. There are fewer than 300,000 distinct CDR3 sequences in the sample; around 7.7% occur only once, and roughly 1.2% lies in the top ten. Between the trimmed V and J ends, which lost 4 bases and 3 bases, there was a span of 6 bases. The germline V gene encodes CDR1 MNHNY and CDR2 SVGAGI (reference sequence). The CDR3 covers 12 residues.

Sequencing was performed on whole blood, taken in connection with sensitization to the hapten diphenylcyclopropenone (DPC). The rearrangement uses TRBV6-6 and TRBJ1-1; D remains ambiguous. This receptor was obtained from a man aged 18-30 years with alopecia areata. Some clones in this sample may be carry-over from other donors' samples. The CDR3 loop reads CASSLWYTEAFF. Written as DNA, the CDR3 is TGTGCCAGCAGTTTATGGTACACTGAAGCTTTCTTT.